The T cell receptor (beta chain) described here comes from a study of breast tumors, draining lymph nodes, adjacent tissues. Trimming left V 2 bases short and J 3 bases short, with 8 bases between. The germline V gene has CDR1 KGHSH and CDR2 LQKENI. This CDR3 has 13 amino acids. This clonotype was observed a few times. Its specificity is unknown. A single record per CDR3 protein comes from TCRdb applying MiXCR to the multiplex PCR reads. The sample comprises about 19,000 distinct CDR3 sequences, 43% of which are singletons, and 15% to 20% rests with the top ten. Study-wide results and limits: Data fit most tumor T cells coming from lymph node, expanding in tumor.

The V and J genes are TRBV18 and TRBJ2-7, with TRBD2 as a possible D gene (5 bases). The sequenced material came from breast tumor tissue. This sequence originates from a female donor with breast cancer. Some clones in this sample may be carry-over from other donors' samples. This chain's CDR3 is CASSPNGGYEQYF. The CDR3 coding sequence is TGTGCCAGCTCACCAAACGGAGGCTACGAGCAGTACTTC.